Included here is one T cell receptor (beta chain) sequence, with context. Its antigen is unidentified. Trimming stripped 8 bases from V and 7 bases from J, with 4 bases between. From germline, CDR1 is MDHEN and CDR2 SYDVKM. The length of the CDR3 is 9 residues. This entry comes from a study of shared clonotypes between healthy human individuals. Only in-frame clones appear in the TCRdb table, and some are missing; sequencing was by immunoSEQ multiplex PCR. The repertoire includes about 2.1 million clones, over 85% of them detected once, and about 1.7% sits in the top ten. Terminally differentiated effector memory CD45RA+ cells were left out of the naive CD8 fraction, which was CD45RO-negative and positively selected for CCR7. The study's findings and limits: In the sorted subsets, rarefaction showed sequencing was incomplete despite large depth. The sharing of 4% to 5.5% of naive CD4 clonotypes was seen across a handful of donors.

The sequenced sample consisted of naive CD8+ T cells from PBMCs. This sequence was found in a man in his late teens or twenties in good health. Some clones in this sample may be carry-over from other donors' samples. The V call is TRBV28, the J call TRBJ2-3; D uncertain. The CDR3 DNA is TGTGCCAGCGGTTATACGCAGTATTTT. Residues: CASGYTQYF.